This T cell receptor beta chain originates from a study of T cell responses to AZD1222 COVID-19 vaccine. Study observations and caveats: Seropositive status at baseline applied to only 6 or 7 AZD1222 recipients. Increases in Spike-specific TCR breadth and depth were seen after two AZD1222 doses. Spike-wide vaccine-associated CD4 TCRs dominated at 160-218 and 743-854. Epitopes outside B.1.351 and B.1.1.7 mutated regions reportedly drew nearly half of spike TCRs.

The length of the CDR3 is 14 residues. With 5 bases clipped from V and 8 bases from J, the junction kept 11 bases outside the gene matches. The V gene's germline CDR1 is SNHLY and CDR2 FYNNEI. The method was immunoSEQ multiplex PCR; TCRdb's version includes in-frame clones alone and lacks a portion of them. Of approximately 140,000 clones in the sample, about 90% were seen once. As regards this clone: Its target is not known.

V is TRBV2 and J is TRBJ1-2, with 7 bases identical to TRBD1. The material sequenced was peripheral blood, taken 28 days after the second AZD1222 dose. This receptor was taken from an adult who received the AZD1222 COVID-19 vaccine. The DNA for the CDR3 is TGTGCCAGCAGTCCGGGACAGCTATTTTACGGCTACACCTTC. Translated: CASSPGQLFYGYTF.